This T cell receptor (beta chain) was captured in a study of lymphopenia after photon versus proton radiotherapy. Study-wide findings and caveats: Photon-treated patients lost naive T cells and TCR diversity; proton-treated stayed stable.

The germline V gene encodes CDR1 MNHNY and CDR2 SVGAGI (reference sequence). V lost 2 bases and J 4 bases, leaving 11 bases between the germline ends. This CDR3 has 14 amino acids. A remark on this clone: Its antigen remains unidentified.

Data came from immunoSEQ multiplex PCR; TCRdb stores just in-frame clones and leaves some out. The data hold about 70,000 clones, with around 87% observed a single time. Material: peripheral blood, obtained from a patient treated with proton-based radiotherapy. V usage is TRBV6-6 and J usage is TRBJ1-1, with D perhaps matching TRBD1 (6 bases). This receptor was taken from a man of 80 years or more with esophageal cancer. The CDR3 bases are TGTGCCAGCAGTTACGGCGCAGGGGCCACTGAAGCTTTCTTT. Encoded protein: CASSYGAGATEAFF.